The rows below give T cell receptor beta chains drawn from one sample of a study of a mutant IDH1 vaccine in newly diagnosed glioma. These receptors have no known antigen. Clones were read by immunoSEQ multiplex PCR, and TCRdb kept only the in-frame ones, dropping some. The sample lists 120,000 or so clones; around 80% were seen once. The specimen comprised PBMCs, sampled from a glioma patient whose treatment included an IDH1 peptide vaccine. The receptors come from a man in his forties with glioma. Each CDR3 is given with its conserved first and last residue. A D gene is named only where the DNA matches it firmly. Where a row states a size, it is once, few, many or the class of an expanded clone; other rows omit it.

clone size	D gene	V gene	J gene	CDR3 DNA	CDR3 protein
many	-	TRBV21-1	TRBJ2-1	TGTGCCAGCAGCAAACCCGCCAGGGCCTACAATGAGCAGTTCTTC	CASSKPARAYNEQFF
few	TRBD1	TRBV30	TRBJ1-2	TGTGCCTGGACAAGGACAGGGAAGATGGGTGGCTACACCTTC	CAWTRTGKMGGYTF
-	-	TRBV7-2	TRBJ2-2	TGTGCCAGCAGCTTGGAGTTCGGGGAGCTGTTTTTT	CASSLEFGELFF
-	-	TRBV6-5	TRBJ1-5	TGTGCCAGCAGTTACTCGCCCTCTCAGGATCAGCCCCAGCATTTT	CASSYSPSQDQPQHF
once	-	TRBV6-6	TRBJ2-1	TGTGCCAGCAGTGGCGGGACGGGTCCCTACAATGAGCAGTTCTTC	CASSGGTGPYNEQFF
-	-	TRBV30	TRBJ2-5	TGTGCCTGGATAGGGGCAGGGGCAAAGACCCAGTACTTC	CAWIGAGAKTQYF
once	-	TRBV7-2	TRBJ2-6	TGTGCCAGCAGCTTCCGGGGTGCTAGCTCTGGGGCCAACGTCCTGACTTTC	CASSFRGASSGANVLTF
-	-	TRBV5-1	TRBJ2-1	TGCGCCAGCAGCTTGGGCGGTGCAGGCCCCTACAATGAGCAGTTCTTC	CASSLGGAGPYNEQFF
few	-	TRBV7-9	TRBJ1-6	TGTGCCAGCAGCCCGATGGGGGGCAATTCACCCCTCCACTTT	CASSPMGGNSPLHF
-	-	TRBV5-8	TRBJ1-1	TGTGCCAGCAGCCGAGGGCATTTGAACACTGAAGCTTTCTTT	CASSRGHLNTEAFF
many	TRBD2	TRBV5-6	TRBJ2-7	TGTGCCAGCAGCTTCGGACTAGCGGGCAACTACGAGCAGTACTTC	CASSFGLAGNYEQYF
-	TRBD1	TRBV6-4	TRBJ1-2	TGTGCCAGCAGCTGGGACAGGGGGACTATGGACTACACCTTC	CASSWDRGTMDYTF
-	-	TRBV27	TRBJ1-2	TGTGCCAGCAGTTCGGGGGGGAACTATGGCTACACCTTC	CASSSGGNYGYTF
-	-	TRBV18	TRBJ1-2	TGTGCCAGCTCACCCAACAGGGACTATGGCTACACCTTC	CASSPNRDYGYTF
-	TRBD2	TRBV18	TRBJ2-1	TGTGCCAGCTCACCACCGATGTCTAGCGGGAGGTACAATGAGCAGTTCTTC	CASSPPMSSGRYNEQFF
-	-	TRBV25-1	TRBJ1-6	TGTGCCAGCAGTGAATCAGGACGGCTTTCACCCCTCCACTTT	CASSESGRLSPLHF
-	TRBD1	TRBV15	TRBJ2-3	TGTGCCACCAGCAGAGACGAGACAGGGGGGTCTAGCACAGATACGCAGTATTTT	CATSRDETGGSSTDTQYF
-	TRBD1	TRBV4-2	TRBJ2-7	TGTGCCAGCAGCGCACCTAACAGGGGGCCCTACGAGCAGTACTTC	CASSAPNRGPYEQYF
-	-	TRBV7-8	TRBJ1-2	TGTGCCAGCAGCTTAAACTCAGCCTCTAACTATGGCTACACCTTC	CASSLNSASNYGYTF
-	TRBD2	TRBV5-3	TRBJ2-1	TGTGCCAGAAGCCCGCTCAGGGTAGCGGGACCCTTATACAATGAGCAGTTCTTC	CARSPLRVAGPLYNEQFF
-	-	TRBV28	TRBJ1-5	TGTGCCAGCAGTTATCCAGGTGGCAATCAGCCCCAGCATTTT	CASSYPGGNQPQHF
-	-	TRBV28	TRBJ2-3	TGTGCCAGCAGTTCCCTCCCGGATACGCAGTATTTT	CASSSLPDTQYF
-	TRBD2	TRBV5-5	TRBJ2-4	TGTGCCAGCAGCCCAACCTCGACGGGAGGAAAAAACATTCAGTACTTC	CASSPTSTGGKNIQYF
-	-	TRBV30	TRBJ2-3	TGTGCCTGGACCCGGGGAGATACGCAGTATTTT	CAWTRGDTQYF
few	-	TRBV5-8	TRBJ1-1	TGTGCCAGCAGCGGGGGCGGGGAGGGGCCGACGTTGAACACTGAAGCTTTCTTT	CASSGGGEGPTLNTEAFF
-	-	TRBV19	TRBJ1-2	TGTGCCAGTAGTATAGCAGGACCCTATGGCTACACCTTC	CASSIAGPYGYTF
many	-	TRBV2	TRBJ2-2	TGTGCCAGCAGGGAAGACGGCTTCACCGGGGAGCTGTTTTTT	CASREDGFTGELFF
-	TRBD1	TRBV5-1	TRBJ1-2	TGCGCCAGCAGCTTGGGCATACGACAGGGAACTAACTATGGCTACACCTTC	CASSLGIRQGTNYGYTF
once	TRBD2	TRBV7-6	TRBJ2-7	TGTGCCAGCAGCGCCTCACTAGCGGGGGGGGACTACGAGCAGTACTTC	CASSASLAGGDYEQYF
-	TRBD1	TRBV6-5	TRBJ2-7	TGTGCCAGCAGTAAATCTTGGGGACAGACCTACGAGCAGTACTTC	CASSKSWGQTYEQYF
once	-	TRBV7-6	TRBJ2-3	TGTGCGAGCCGTGACAGGCGACCCACAGATACGCAGTATTTT	CASRDRRPTDTQYF
-	-	TRBV6-5	TRBJ1-1	TGTGCCAGCCACTTGGGGGGTGAAGCTTTCTTT	CASHLGGEAFF
few	-	TRBV30	TRBJ1-3	TGTGCCTGGCGTCTGGGGACTGGAAACACCATATATTTT	CAWRLGTGNTIYF
-	-	TRBV7-2	TRBJ1-2	TGTGCCAGCAGCTCGGGAGGGGGGGCCGCCTATGGCTACACCTTC	CASSSGGGAAYGYTF
-	-	TRBV5-1	TRBJ1-2	TGCGCCAGCAGCTTGGATGGCAGCGGGGCCTATGGCTACACCTTC	CASSLDGSGAYGYTF
-	TRBD1	TRBV19	TRBJ2-7	TGTGCCAGTAGTATGTCCGCCCGGACAGGGTTCTCCTACGAGCAGTACTTC	CASSMSARTGFSYEQYF
-	TRBD2	TRBV6-4	TRBJ2-1	TGTGCCAGCAGTGCCCTTTTTTATAGCGGGAGGCACTACAATGAGCAGTTCTTC	CASSALFYSGRHYNEQFF
-	TRBD2	TRBV30	TRBJ2-3	TGTGCCTGGAGGGGACTAGCGGACTCGGCAGATACGCAGTATTTT	CAWRGLADSADTQYF
once	-	TRBV5-8	TRBJ1-2	TGTGCCAGCAGCTTGGACCGGGGGCCTTATGGCTACACCTTC	CASSLDRGPYGYTF
-	TRBD2	TRBV9	TRBJ2-2	TGTGCCAGCAGCGTAGTGTCCCCGGGAGGTACCGGGGAGCTGTTTTTT	CASSVVSPGGTGELFF
-	TRBD2	TRBV10-1	TRBJ2-3	TGCGCCAGCCCGGGACTAGCGGGGGGGACCTCTAGCACAGATACGCAGTATTTT	CASPGLAGGTSSTDTQYF
few	-	TRBV28	TRBJ2-4	TGTGCCAGCAGTTCCAGTGCAGCCAAAAACATTCAGTACTTC	CASSSSAAKNIQYF
-	-	TRBV28	TRBJ2-1	TGTGCCAGCAGTTTAGGGCCGGTCTACAATGAGCAGTTCTTC	CASSLGPVYNEQFF
-	-	TRBV5-1	TRBJ2-7	TGCGCCAGCAGCTTGGTGGGGGCCGGGGGCTCCTACGAGCAGTACTTC	CASSLVGAGGSYEQYF
-	-	TRBV7-2	TRBJ1-3	TGTGCCAGCAGGTCCGGAAACACCATATATTTT	CASRSGNTIYF
-	TRBD1	TRBV30	TRBJ1-4	TGTGCCTGGGTCTGGGGACCGGGACAGTCTAATGAAAAACTGTTTTTT	CAWVWGPGQSNEKLFF
few	-	TRBV2	TRBJ1-1	TGTGCCAGCAGTGAAGAAGTCAACACTGAAGCTTTCTTT	CASSEEVNTEAFF
-	-	TRBV30	TRBJ1-1	TGTGCCTGGAGTGTACGGGGGATGGCTGAAGCTTTCTTT	CAWSVRGMAEAFF
once	-	TRBV28	TRBJ1-5	TGTGCCAGCAGTTCAGACAGGAGTTATCAGCCCCAGCATTTT	CASSSDRSYQPQHF
few	-	TRBV4-3	TRBJ1-4	TGCGCCAGCAGCCAAGGAGGAGGGAGTGAAAAACTGTTTTTT	CASSQGGGSEKLFF
-	-	TRBV5-4	TRBJ2-5	TGTGCCAGCAGATCCCGTCAGGGGGAGACCCAGTACTTC	CASRSRQGETQYF
-	-	TRBV30	TRBJ1-2	TGTGCCTGGAGTGTAACTACTAACTATGGCTACACCTTC	CAWSVTTNYGYTF
-	-	TRBV5-6	TRBJ1-1	TGTGCCAGCAGCGGGCCCCGCGAGGTTAAAGCTTTCTTT	CASSGPREVKAFF
-	TRBD2	TRBV7-9	TRBJ2-5	TGTGCCAGCAGCTCCTCGGGACTAGGGGAGACCCAGTACTTC	CASSSSGLGETQYF
-	-	TRBV14	TRBJ2-7	TGTGCCAGCAGCCAAGAAGAGGTGGGGAGCAGGGTTCCCTCCTACGAGCAGTACTTC	CASSQEEVGSRVPSYEQYF